This record covers a single T cell receptor beta chain. Antigen unknown. This specimen comes from a study of cytomegalovirus exposure and HLA in healthy donors. The PCR was carried out with 60 Vbeta primers and 13 Jbeta primers. Sequencing was performed with immunoSEQ multiplex PCR; in TCRdb, only in-frame clones are kept and a portion is missing. The sample has about 64,000 clones. Findings and limits, study-wide: Being indistinguishable, some V segments were excluded, TRBV6-2 and TRBV6-3 among them. Previous analysis showed most TCR beta V segments were productive about 87% or about 30% of the time. Donor immune exposure was known only as CMV serostatus. With DRB1 most and HLA-C fewest, TCR association rates differed between HLA loci in a later analysis.

In germline, CDR1 is MGHRA, CDR2 YSYEKL. The CDR3 runs 17 residues. V lost 2 bases, J lost 7 bases, and 14 bases stayed unmatched. The TCR originated in a woman under 30 in good health and CMV-seronegative. The V and J genes are TRBV4-1 and TRBJ2-1, with TRBD1 matching 7 bases. The sample was PBMCs. The CDR3 reads CASSQRRQGETFNEQFF. CDR3 sequence (DNA): TGCGCCAGCAGCCAAAGGAGACAGGGCGAAACTTTTAATGAGCAGTTCTTC.